This entry lists 8 T cell receptor beta chains sequenced from one sample in a study of T cells in Graves' hyperthyroidism and ophthalmopathy. Authors of the study amplified TCR beta CDR3 regions from RNA transcripts. HTBI primers were employed in a first-round RT-PCR of the TCR CDR3. TCRdb itself ran the multiplex PCR reads through MiXCR, one entry per CDR3 protein. The sample has some 350,000 distinct CDR3 sequences, approximately 25% seen once. The source material was blood. These receptors all stem from a man aged 50 or older with Graves' hyperthyroidism.

The chain recombines TRBV11-2 with TRBJ2-1, with 8 bases fitting TRBD2. This CDR3 is 16 amino acids long. With V trimmed by 0 bases and J by 4 bases, 5 bases remained unmatched. Looked up from germline, CDR1 is SGHAT and CDR2 is FQNNGV. CDR3 sequence reads: CASSLEALAAYNEQFF. The CDR3 DNA follows: TGTGCCAGCAGCTTAGAAGCACTAGCGGCTTACAATGAGCAGTTCTTC.

The CDR3 loop is CASSKLQGAGLAAYEQYF. CDR3 coding DNA: TGTGCCAGCAGCAAACTACAGGGGGCAGGACTAGCGGCCTACGAGCAGTACTTC. The chain has TRBV5-6 and TRBJ2-7; D might be TRBD2 (10 bases). Germline lookup yields CDR1 SGHDT and CDR2 YYEEEE. V was pared by 4 bases and J by 2 bases, with 25 bases between. This CDR3 is 18 amino acids long.

This clonotype has just a few counts. The gene calls are TRBV7-9 and TRBJ2-5; D gene uncertain. V shed 0 bases and J shed 3 bases, with 8 bases lying between them. CDR3 length equals 14 residues. CDR1 and CDR2 from the germline V gene are SEHNR and FQNEAQ (reference sequence). The CDR3 loop reads CASSLAASKETQYF. CDR3 DNA: TGTGCCAGCAGCTTAGCGGCATCCAAAGAGACCCAGTACTTC.

In its sample, this clonotype was seen many times. The genes are TRBV2 and TRBJ1-2; TRBD1 might be the D (5 bases). Trimming took off 8 bases at V and 8 bases at J, with 18 bases between the two ends. Germline CDR1 and CDR2: SNHLY and FYNNEI. CDR3 length equals 13 residues. CDR3 protein: CASGRGYGRGYTF. The CDR3 DNA reads TGTGCCAGCGGCCGGGGGTATGGTCGGGGCTACACCTTC.

This clonotype was recorded many times. The J gene is TRBJ2-7, the V gene TRBV28; 8 nucleotides match TRBD1. Germline V gene sequence: CDR1 MDHEN, CDR2 SYDVKM. The CDR3 has 15 residues. V lost 7 bases, J lost 2 bases, and 10 bases stayed unmatched. CDR3 sequence reads: CASTLGRGLAYEQYF. CDR3 bases: TGTGCCAGCACCTTGGGCAGGGGGCTTGCCTACGAGCAGTACTTC.

This clonotype was observed a handful of times. The chain joins TRBV28 to TRBJ1-5; TRBD1 might be the D (6 bases). Trimming cost V 5 bases and J 1 base, with 15 bases left between them. This CDR3 region has 16 residues. Per the germline V gene, CDR1 is MDHEN and CDR2 is SYDVKM. The CDR3 DNA is TGTGCCAGCAGTCCTACACAGGGATCGAGCAATCAGCCCCAGCATTTT. Residues: CASSPTQGSSNQPQHF.

Notes on this clonotype: One base away lies a much larger clone, so this may be a sequencing read error. This rearrangement joins TRBV6-2 or TRBV6-3 to TRBJ1-4, with D tentatively TRBD1 (5 bases). Trimming removed 4 bases from V and 0 bases from J, with 27 bases in between. The CDR3 consists of 21 residues. Looked up from germline, CDR1 is MNHEY and CDR2 is SVGEGT. The CDR3 DNA sequence: TGTGCCAGCAGTTGGCCCGGGACGGCAAATCGACGGGAGTCAACTAATGAAAAACTGTTTTTT. Translating it yields CASSWPGTANRRESTNEKLFF.

The chain couples TRBV7-3 to TRBJ2-1, with D possibly matching TRBD2 (5 bases). CDR3 size: 11 residues. Looked up from germline, CDR1 is SGHTA and CDR2 is FQGTGA. V was cut by 2 bases and J by 12 bases, with 8 bases left in between. The CDR3 loop reads CASSLAGVQFF. The CDR3, as DNA: TGTGCCAGCAGCTTAGCGGGCGTGCAGTTCTTC.